The 12 T cell receptor beta chains below come from one sample, sequenced in a study of response to subunit inactivated influenza vaccine (dated by TCRdb to 2016 to 2019). The library was produced with RT-PCR. The data were produced on an Illumina HiSeq 2500. TCRdb reworked the public reads: Q25 trimming with fastp, MiXCR clone assembly, productive beta chains retained. Rows merge per CDR3 protein into single entries with the most common DNA and genes. The sample profile shows around 250,000 distinct CDR3 sequences; 12% of them were found once. In total, the top ten clones hold 7.8% of the sample. Material: non-naive T cells sorted from PBMCs, obtained approximately 15 days before vaccination. The label giving this sample's cell subset or site can be read as: memory T cell fraction. The receptors shown here come from a man aged 50-59 years who received an inactivated influenza vaccine. Donor details come from another sample of the same person, matched by shared clones.

This clonotype was counted a few times. The gene calls are TRBV20-1 and TRBJ2-3, with 10 bases matching TRBD2. Germline CDR1 is DFQATT and CDR2 is SNEGSKA (reference sequence). CDR3 size: 15 residues. This chain's CDR3 is CSAKTSGYRTDTQYF. DNA of the CDR3: TGCAGCGCAAAGACTAGCGGGTATCGCACAGATACGCAGTATTTT.

This clonotype was counted a few times. The rearrangement joins TRBV27 to TRBJ1-1; D ambiguous. CDR1 is MNHEY and CDR2 is SMNVEV in the germline V gene (reference sequence). The length of the CDR3 is 13 residues. Between the trimmed V and J ends, which lost 2 bases and 6 bases, there was a span of 10 bases. The CDR3 coding sequence is TGTGCCAGCAGTTTAACGTGGAGCGCTGAAGCTTTCTTT. It yields the protein CASSLTWSAEAFF.

This chain links TRBV15 with TRBJ1-5, with TRBD1 matching over 9 bases. With 3 bases clipped from V and 2 bases from J, the junction kept 2 bases outside the gene matches. This CDR3 is 15 amino acids long. Germline V gene sequence: CDR1 LNHNV, CDR2 YYDKDF (reference sequence). The CDR3 nucleotides read TGTGCCACCAGCAGGACAGGGGGACGCAATCAGCCCCAGCATTTT. As protein: CATSRTGGRNQPQHF.

The sample holds a few counts of this clonotype. The V call is TRBV12-3 or TRBV12-4, the J call TRBJ1-5; no firm D call. The V end lost 3 bases, the J end lost 13 bases, and 13 bases lay between the germline ends. This CDR3 comprises 12 residues. This CDR3 reads CASSFEIRGQHF. The CDR3 bases are TGTGCCAGCAGTTTTGAGATTCGGGGACAGCATTTT.

CDR3 sequence: CAWTLPGRGQETQYF. The CDR3 DNA reads TGTGCCTGGACCCTCCCCGGGAGAGGCCAAGAGACCCAGTACTTC. This chain joins TRBV30 and TRBJ2-5; D may be TRBD2 (6 bases). Trimming shortened V by 4 bases and J by 1 base, and 16 bases separated the two germline ends. This CDR3 spans 15 amino acids. The germline V gene encodes CDR1 GTSNPN and CDR2 SVGIG (reference sequence).

This clonotype has a count of ten or more. CDR3 DNA sequence: TGTGCCAGTAGAGGACGGTTAGCGGGAGGTTTCGATGAGCAGTTCTTC. Translated, it gives CASRGRLAGGFDEQFF. The V gene is TRBV19, the J gene TRBJ2-1; 10 positions agree with TRBD2. With V trimmed by 6 bases and J by 8 bases, 13 bases remained unmatched. This CDR3 region has 16 residues. From germline, CDR1 is LNHDA and CDR2 SQIVND (reference sequence).

This clonotype occurred a few times. The J gene is TRBJ2-1, the V gene TRBV6-2 or TRBV6-3; 7 bases align to TRBD1. CDR3 size: 15 residues. The J segment lost 3 bases and the V segment lost 6 bases, leaving 8 bases of the junction unmatched. Germline V lookup: CDR1 MNHEY, CDR2 SVGEGT. CDR3 loop: CASRQGTRGYNEQFF. The DNA for the CDR3 is TGTGCCAGCAGACAGGGGACCCGGGGCTACAATGAGCAGTTCTTC.

This clonotype has a handful of counts. The chain carries TRBV5-5 and TRBJ1-2, with D possibly TRBD1 on 5 matching bases. The CDR3 contains 15 residues. The germline V and J ends were trimmed by 0 bases and 8 bases, with 17 bases remaining between them. Germline lookup yields CDR1 SGHKS and CDR2 YYEKEE (reference sequence). The CDR3 DNA sequence: TGTGCCAGCAGCTTGGCCGGTCAGGGCAATTGGGGCTACACCTTC. This encodes CASSLAGQGNWGYTF.

In its sample, this clonotype was seen many times. V usage is TRBV25-1 and J usage is TRBJ2-7, with D possibly matching TRBD2 (7 bases). Trimming took off 3 bases at V and 1 base at J, with 13 bases between the two ends. Germline CDR1 and CDR2: MGHDK and SYGVNS. The CDR3 extends over 15 amino acids. The CDR3 DNA follows: TGTGCCAGCAGTGACGGGGGGACACTATCCTACGAGCAGTACTTC. The encoded protein is CASSDGGTLSYEQYF.

A few counts support this clonotype. This rearrangement joins TRBV11-2 to TRBJ2-7; D is unresolved. The CDR3 runs to 13 residues. Germline V CDR1 and CDR2: SGHAT, FQNNGV. V lost 0 bases to trimming and J lost 5 bases, with 8 bases between them. The CDR3 is CASSLDLKDEQYF. CDR3 coding DNA: TGTGCCAGCAGCTTAGATCTAAAGGACGAGCAGTACTTC.

This clonotype has at least ten counts. This chain uses TRBV7-2 with TRBJ1-1; D is unresolved. This CDR3 comprises 13 residues. Germline CDR1 SGHTA, CDR2 FQGNSA. The V and J ends lost 4 bases and 0 bases respectively, with 6 bases between them. The CDR3 DNA reads as TGTGCCAGCAGCTCACAGATGAACACTGAAGCTTTCTTT. It is translated as CASSSQMNTEAFF.

This clonotype was recorded many times. The chain links TRBV5-6 to TRBJ2-6; no definite D call. The CDR3 contains 15 residues. CDR1 SGHDT and CDR2 YYEEEE come from the germline V gene. The ends were cut back, 0 bases at V and 1 base at J, with 5 bases in the middle. CDR3: CASSLAASGANVLTF. The CDR3 nucleotides are TGTGCCAGCAGCTTGGCAGCATCTGGGGCCAACGTCCTGACTTTC.